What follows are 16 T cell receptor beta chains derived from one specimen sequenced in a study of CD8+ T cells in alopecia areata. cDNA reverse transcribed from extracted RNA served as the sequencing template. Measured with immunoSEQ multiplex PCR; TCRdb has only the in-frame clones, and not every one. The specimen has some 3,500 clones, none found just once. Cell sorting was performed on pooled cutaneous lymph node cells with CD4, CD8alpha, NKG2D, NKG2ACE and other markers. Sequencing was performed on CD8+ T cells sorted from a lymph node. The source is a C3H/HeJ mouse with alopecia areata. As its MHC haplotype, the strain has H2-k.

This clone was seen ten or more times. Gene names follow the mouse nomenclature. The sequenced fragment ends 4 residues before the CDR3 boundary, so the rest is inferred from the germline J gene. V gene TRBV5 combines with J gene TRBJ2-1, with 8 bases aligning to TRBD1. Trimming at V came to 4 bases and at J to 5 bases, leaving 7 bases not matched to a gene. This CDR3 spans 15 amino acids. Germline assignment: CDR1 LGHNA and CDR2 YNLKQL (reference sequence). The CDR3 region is CASSRPQGAHAEQFF. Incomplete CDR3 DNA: TGTGCCAGCAGCCGCCCGCAGGGGGCGCATGCT.

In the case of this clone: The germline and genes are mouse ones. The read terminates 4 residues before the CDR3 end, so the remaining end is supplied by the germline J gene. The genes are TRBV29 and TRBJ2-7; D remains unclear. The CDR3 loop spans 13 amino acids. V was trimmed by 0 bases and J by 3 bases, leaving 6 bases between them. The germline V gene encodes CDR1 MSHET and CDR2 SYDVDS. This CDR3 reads CASSLSQIYEQYF. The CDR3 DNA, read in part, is TGTGCTAGCAGTTTATCACAAATCTAT.

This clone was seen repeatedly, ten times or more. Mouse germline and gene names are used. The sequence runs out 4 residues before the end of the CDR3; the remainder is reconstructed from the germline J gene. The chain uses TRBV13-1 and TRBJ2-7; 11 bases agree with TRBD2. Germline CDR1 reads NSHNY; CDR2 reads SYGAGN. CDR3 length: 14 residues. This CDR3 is CASSESDWGDEQYF. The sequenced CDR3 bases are TGTGCCAGCAGTGAGTCGGACTGGGGGGAT.

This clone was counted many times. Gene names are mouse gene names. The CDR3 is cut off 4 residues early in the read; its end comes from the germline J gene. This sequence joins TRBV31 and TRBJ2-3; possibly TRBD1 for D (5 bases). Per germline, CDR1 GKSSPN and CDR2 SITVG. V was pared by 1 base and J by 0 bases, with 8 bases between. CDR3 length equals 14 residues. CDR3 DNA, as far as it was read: TGTGCCTGGAGTCCGACAGTCAGTGCAGAA. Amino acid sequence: CAWSPTVSAE. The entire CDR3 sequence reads CAWSPTVSAETLYF. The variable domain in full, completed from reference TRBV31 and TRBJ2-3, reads AQTIHQWPVAEIKAVGSPLSLGCTIKGKSSPNLYWYWQATGGTLQQLFYSITVGQVESVVQLNLSASRPKDDQFILSTEKLLLSHSGFYLCAWSPTVSAETLYFGSGTRLTVL.

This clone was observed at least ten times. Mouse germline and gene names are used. CDR3 in amino acids: CASSDQNSDYTF. CDR3 DNA (partial): TGTGCCAGCAGTGACCAAAACTCC. The chain combines TRBV13-3 with TRBJ1-2; D not certain. The read stops 4 residues short of the end of the CDR3; the missing end is completed from the germline J gene. The V end was cut by 2 bases, the J end by 1 base, with 3 bases between. The CDR3 length is 12 residues. CDR1 and CDR2 from the germline V gene are NNHDY and SYVADS.

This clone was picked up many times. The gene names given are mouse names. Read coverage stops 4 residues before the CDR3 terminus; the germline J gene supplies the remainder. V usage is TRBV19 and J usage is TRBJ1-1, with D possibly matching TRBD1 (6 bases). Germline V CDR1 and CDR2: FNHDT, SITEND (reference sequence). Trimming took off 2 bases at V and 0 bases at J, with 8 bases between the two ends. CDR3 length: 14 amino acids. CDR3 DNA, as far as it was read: TGTGCCAGCAGTATTCAGGGGACAAACACA. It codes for CASSIQGTNT. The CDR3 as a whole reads CASSIQGTNTEVFF. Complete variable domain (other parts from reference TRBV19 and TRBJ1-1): GGIITQTPKFLIGQEGQKLTLKCQQNFNHDTMYWYRQDSGKGLRLIYYSITENDLQKGDLSEGYDASREKKSSFSLTVTSAQKNEMAVFLCASSIQGTNTEVFFGKGTRLTVV.

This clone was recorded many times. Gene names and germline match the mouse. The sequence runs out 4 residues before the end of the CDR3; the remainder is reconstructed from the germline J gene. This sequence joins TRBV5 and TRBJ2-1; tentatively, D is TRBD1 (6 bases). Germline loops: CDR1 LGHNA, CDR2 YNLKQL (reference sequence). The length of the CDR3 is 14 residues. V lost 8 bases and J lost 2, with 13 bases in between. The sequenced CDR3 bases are TGTGCCAGCGCAACAGGGAGGGACTATGCT. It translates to CASATGRDYA. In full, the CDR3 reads CASATGRDYAEQFF.

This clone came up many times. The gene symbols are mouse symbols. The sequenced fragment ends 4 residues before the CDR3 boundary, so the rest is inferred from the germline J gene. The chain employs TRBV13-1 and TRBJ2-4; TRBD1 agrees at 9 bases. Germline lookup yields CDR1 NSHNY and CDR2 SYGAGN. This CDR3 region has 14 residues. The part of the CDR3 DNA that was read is TGTGCCAGCAGTGCGGGACAGGGCAGAAAC. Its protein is CASSAGQGRN. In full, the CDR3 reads CASSAGQGRNTLYF.

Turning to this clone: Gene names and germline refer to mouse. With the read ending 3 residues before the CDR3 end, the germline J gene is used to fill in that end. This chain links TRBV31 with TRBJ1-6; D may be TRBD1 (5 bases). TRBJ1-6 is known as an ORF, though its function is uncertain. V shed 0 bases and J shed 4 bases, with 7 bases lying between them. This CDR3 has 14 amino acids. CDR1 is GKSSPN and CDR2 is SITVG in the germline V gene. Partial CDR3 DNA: TGTGCCTGGAGTCTCGACAGTTATAATTCGCCC. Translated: CAWSLDSYNSP. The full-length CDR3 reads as CAWSLDSYNSPLYF.

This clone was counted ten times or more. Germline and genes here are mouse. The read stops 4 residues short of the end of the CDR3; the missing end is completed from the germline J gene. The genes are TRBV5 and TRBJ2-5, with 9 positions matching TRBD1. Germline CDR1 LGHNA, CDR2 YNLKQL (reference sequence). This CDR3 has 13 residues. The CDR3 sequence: CASSPGQGDTQYF. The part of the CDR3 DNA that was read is TGTGCCAGCAGCCCGGGACAGGGTGAC.

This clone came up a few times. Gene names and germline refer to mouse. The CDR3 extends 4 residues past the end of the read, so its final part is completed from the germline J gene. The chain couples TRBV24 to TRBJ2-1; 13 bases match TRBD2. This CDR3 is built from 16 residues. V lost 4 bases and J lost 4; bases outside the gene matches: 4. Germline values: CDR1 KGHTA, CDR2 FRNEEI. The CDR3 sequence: CASSPRDWGGYAEQFF. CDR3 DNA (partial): TGTGCCAGCAGTCCCCGGGACTGGGGGGGGTATGCT.

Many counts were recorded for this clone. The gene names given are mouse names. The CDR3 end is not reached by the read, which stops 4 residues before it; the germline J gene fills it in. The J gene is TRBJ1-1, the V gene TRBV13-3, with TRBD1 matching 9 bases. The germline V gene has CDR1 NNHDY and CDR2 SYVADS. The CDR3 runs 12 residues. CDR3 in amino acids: CASSGTGEEVFF. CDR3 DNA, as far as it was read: TGTGCCAGCAGTGGGACAGGGGAA.

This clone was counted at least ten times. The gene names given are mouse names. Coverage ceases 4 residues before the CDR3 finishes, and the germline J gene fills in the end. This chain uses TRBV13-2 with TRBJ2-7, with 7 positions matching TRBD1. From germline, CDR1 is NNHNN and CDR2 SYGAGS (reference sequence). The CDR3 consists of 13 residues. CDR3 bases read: TGTGCCAGCGGTGATCCAGGGGGTGAT. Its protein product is CASGDPGGD. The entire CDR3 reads CASGDPGGDEQYF.

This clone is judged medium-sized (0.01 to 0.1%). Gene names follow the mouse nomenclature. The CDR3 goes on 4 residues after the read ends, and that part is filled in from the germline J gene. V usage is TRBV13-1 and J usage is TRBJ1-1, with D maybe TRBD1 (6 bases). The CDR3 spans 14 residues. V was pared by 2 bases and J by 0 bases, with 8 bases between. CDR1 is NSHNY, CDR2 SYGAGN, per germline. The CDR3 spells CASSEPGANTEVFF. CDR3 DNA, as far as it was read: TGTGCCAGCAGTGAACCAGGGGCAAACACA.

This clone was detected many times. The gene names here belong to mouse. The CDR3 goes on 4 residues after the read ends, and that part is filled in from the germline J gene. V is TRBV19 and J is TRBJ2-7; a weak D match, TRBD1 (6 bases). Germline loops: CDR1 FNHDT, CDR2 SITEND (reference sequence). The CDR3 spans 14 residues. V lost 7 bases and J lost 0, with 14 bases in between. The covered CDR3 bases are TGTGCCAGCTCTGTCCGGGACATCTCCTAT. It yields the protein CASSVRDISY. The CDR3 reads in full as CASSVRDISYEQYF.

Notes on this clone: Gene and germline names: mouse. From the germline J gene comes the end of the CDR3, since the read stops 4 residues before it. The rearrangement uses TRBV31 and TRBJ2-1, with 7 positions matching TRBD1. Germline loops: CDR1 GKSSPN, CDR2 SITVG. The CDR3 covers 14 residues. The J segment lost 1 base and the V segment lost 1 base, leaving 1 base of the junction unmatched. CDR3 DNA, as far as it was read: TGTGCCTGGAGTCAGGGACAGAACTATGCT. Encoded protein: CAWSQGQNYA. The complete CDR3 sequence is CAWSQGQNYAEQFF.